The 15 T cell receptor beta chains in this list originate from one sample, sequenced in a study of OX40 agonist ivuxolimab in advanced cancers. TCRdb's table, derived via immunoSEQ multiplex PCR, lists solely in-frame clones and lacks some. In the table there are 45,000 to 60,000 clones, 87% of which are singletons. Source: CD4+ or CD8+ T cells sorted from blood, taken in a trial of the OX40 agonist ivuxolimab. All receptors derive from an adult with an advanced solid tumor such as melanoma, head and neck, liver or kidney cancer.

This rearrangement joins TRBV5-4 to TRBJ2-7; D is unclear. Germline V gene sequence: CDR1 SGHNT, CDR2 YYREEE (reference sequence). The V gene lost 4 bases and the J gene lost 2 bases, with 7 bases spanning the gap. CDR3 length equals 12 residues. This chain's CDR3 is CASSQNTYEQYF. The CDR3 coding sequence is TGTGCCAGCAGCCAGAACACCTACGAGCAGTACTTC. The full variable domain, rest sourced from reference TRBV5-4 and TRBJ2-7, is ETGVTQSPTHLIKTRGQQVTLRCSSQSGHNTVSWYQQALGQGPQFIFQYYREEENGRGNFPPRFSGLQFPNYSSELNVNALELDDSALYLCASSQNTYEQYFGPGTRLTVT.

The CDR3 DNA sequence: TGTGCCACCTTAGGATTATCTAATGAAAAACTGTTTTTT. Translating gives CATLGLSNEKLFF. The chain uses TRBV15 and TRBJ1-4; the D is unclear. CDR1 LNHNV and CDR2 YYDKDF come from the germline V gene (reference sequence). The length of the CDR3 is 13 residues. Trimming took off 8 bases at V and 3 bases at J, with 10 bases between the two ends.

This chain uses TRBV7-9 with TRBJ2-2; a possible D gene is TRBD2 (6 bases). V gave up 5 bases and J gave up 4 bases, with 17 bases separating them. Germline CDR1 and CDR2: SEHNR and FQNEAQ (reference sequence). The CDR3 is 16 amino acids. CDR3 nucleotide sequence: TGTGCCAGCAGCCCAATGCCTAGCGATATCACCGGGGAGCTGTTTTTT. Its translation is CASSPMPSDITGELFF.

The chain has TRBV5-5 and TRBJ2-2; 9 nucleotides agree with TRBD1. This CDR3 has 15 residues. Germline lookup yields CDR1 SGHKS and CDR2 YYEKEE (reference sequence). After removal of 5 bases from V and 3 bases from J, the junction contained 5 bases not matched to a gene. The CDR3 loop reads CASRKRTGDTGELFF. DNA for the CDR3: TGTGCCAGCAGAAAGCGGACAGGGGACACCGGGGAGCTGTTTTTT.

V is TRBV10-2 and J is TRBJ2-5, with D tentatively TRBD1 or TRBD2 (5 bases each). Trimming pared 6 bases from V and 5 bases from J, leaving 10 bases between. This CDR3 comprises 12 residues. Germline V gene data show CDR1 as WSHSY and CDR2 as SAAADI. CDR3 coding DNA: TGCGCCAGCAGCCCGGGGCTCGAGACCCAGTACTTC. This codes for CASSPGLETQYF.

V usage is TRBV5-4 and J usage is TRBJ1-2; 12 nucleotides line up with TRBD1. V was clipped by 5 bases and J by 8 bases; unmatched bases: 13. The CDR3 is 16 amino acids. The germline V gene encodes CDR1 SGHNT and CDR2 YYREEE (reference sequence). The CDR3 sequence: CASSSGTGGPLWGYTF. CDR3 nucleotide sequence: TGTGCCAGCAGTTCCGGGACAGGGGGCCCTTTGTGGGGCTACACCTTC.

The V and J genes are TRBV29-1 and TRBJ1-1, with D uncertain. The CDR3 is 13 residues long. Germline V lookup: CDR1 SQVTM, CDR2 ANQGSEA. Trimming left V 1 base short and J 3 bases short, with 9 bases between. In DNA, the CDR3 is TGCAGCGTTGAAGTTTCCCAGTACACTGAAGCTTTCTTT. Its translation is CSVEVSQYTEAFF.

This rearrangement joins TRBV5-1 to TRBJ2-1, with D hard to call. Trimming took 3 bases from V and 4 from J, leaving 17 bases between them. Germline CDR1 is SGHRS and CDR2 is YFSETQ. CDR3 length: 16 residues. The CDR3 DNA is TGCGCCAGCAGCTCGGAGCTCCCCTCCTCTTACAATGAGCAGTTCTTC. This encodes CASSSELPSSYNEQFF.

The gene calls are TRBV29-1 and TRBJ1-1, with a weak D call TRBD1 (5 bases). Germline values: CDR1 SQVTM, CDR2 ANQGSEA. The CDR3 runs to 12 residues. V was shortened by 2 bases and J by 3 bases, with 7 bases between the two germline ends. The CDR3 nucleotides are TGCAGCGTTGAAAGGGGATACACTGAAGCTTTCTTT. This gives the protein CSVERGYTEAFF.

The V and J genes are TRBV5-4 and TRBJ2-7; TRBD2 agrees at 15 bases. The length of the CDR3 is 15 residues. With 6 bases clipped from V and 7 bases from J, the junction kept 8 bases outside the gene matches. Germline values: CDR1 SGHNT, CDR2 YYREEE (reference sequence). CDR3 loop: CASTRGLAGGGEQYF. The DNA for the CDR3 is TGTGCCAGCACCCGCGGACTAGCGGGAGGGGGGGAGCAGTACTTC.

The chain links TRBV27 to TRBJ2-1; 9 bases are shared with TRBD1. Germline loops: CDR1 MNHEY, CDR2 SMNVEV (reference sequence). The ends lost 8 bases at V and 3 bases at J; junction bases unmatched: 8. The CDR3 is made up of 15 amino acids. Written as DNA, the CDR3 is TGTGCCAGCGTCTCCGGGACAGGGAGCTACAATGAGCAGTTCTTC. Translation: CASVSGTGSYNEQFF.

The chain is built from TRBV4-3 and TRBJ2-2; 9 bases are a match to TRBD2. There are 15 residues in the CDR3. Looked up from germline, CDR1 is LGHNA and CDR2 is YSLEER. The V gene end was trimmed by 6 bases and the J gene end by 7 bases; junction bases not matched to a gene: 9. CDR3 sequence: CASSPGVAGVGELFF. CDR3 DNA sequence: TGCGCCAGCAGTCCCGGGGTAGCGGGAGTCGGGGAGCTGTTTTTT.

This rearrangement joins TRBV13 to TRBJ1-6, with a tentative D call TRBD1 (6 bases). V lost 5 bases and J lost 7, with 12 bases in between. The CDR3 contains 14 residues. Germline-derived CDR1 and CDR2 are PRHDT and FYEKMQ (reference sequence). CDR3 protein: CASSHRVGNSPLHF. The CDR3 DNA sequence: TGTGCCAGCAGCCACAGGGTGGGGAATTCACCCCTCCACTTT.

This chain uses TRBV5-8 with TRBJ2-7; 9 nucleotides align to TRBD1. The trim removed 7 bases at V and 2 bases at J, leaving 19 bases unmatched. There are 18 residues in the CDR3. Germline-derived CDR1 and CDR2 are SGHTS and YDEGEE. CDR3 sequence (DNA): TGTGCCAGCGGGTCAACAGGGGGCGCCTTGGATAGGGCCTACGAGCAGTACTTC. Its translation: CASGSTGGALDRAYEQYF.

The chain employs TRBV19 and TRBJ2-7; 7 bases are a match to TRBD1. The CDR3 spans 15 residues. V lost 1 base, J lost 6 bases, and 9 bases stayed unmatched. CDR1 is LNHDA, CDR2 SQIVND, per germline (reference sequence). CDR3 protein: CASSIGETGWAEQYF. The CDR3 DNA reads TGTGCCAGTAGTATAGGTGAGACAGGGTGGGCCGAGCAGTACTTC.